One and the same sample provided the 13 T cell receptor beta chains below, sequenced in a study of blood T cell repertoires in COVID-19. The data were produced by immunoSEQ multiplex PCR, yet TCRdb's version contains in-frame clones alone and is incomplete. This sample carries about 36,000 clones, 87% of them seen once, and the ten largest clones take around 20%. Sequencing used peripheral blood. The receptors derive from a man aged 55 to 69 with acute or convalescent COVID-19.

The V call is TRBV7-8, the J call TRBJ2-7, with 11 bases lining up with TRBD1. Germline V gene sequence: CDR1 SGHVS, CDR2 FQNEAQ. V lost 2 bases and J lost 4; bases outside the gene matches: 7. This CDR3 is built from 16 residues. The CDR3 loop is CASSLPRDRGAYEQYF. DNA for the CDR3: TGTGCCAGCAGCTTACCCCGGGACAGGGGGGCATACGAGCAGTACTTC.

The chain joins TRBV7-9 to TRBJ2-3; D call uncertain. This CDR3 region has 13 residues. V lost 7 bases, J lost 0 bases, and 8 bases lay in between. Germline CDR1 is SEHNR and CDR2 is FQNEAQ (reference sequence). Here the CDR3 DNA reads TGTGCCAGCATGACATTTAGCACAGATACGCAGTATTTT. This gives the protein CASMTFSTDTQYF.

This clone came up once. The rearrangement joins TRBV3-1 (or the pseudogene TRBV3-2) to TRBJ2-3; TRBD2 matches 7 bases. The CDR3 totals 16 residues. Germline V gives CDR1 LGHDT, CDR2 YNNKEL (reference sequence). With 1 base clipped from V and 3 bases from J, the junction kept 7 bases outside the gene matches. CDR3: CASSQASAGITDTQYF. The CDR3 DNA is TGTGCCAGCAGCCAAGCTTCAGCGGGAATAACAGATACGCAGTATTTT.

The V gene is TRBV4-1, the J gene TRBJ2-2; D is perhaps TRBD1 (6 bases). The germline gives CDR1 MGHRA, CDR2 YSYEKL. The length of the CDR3 is 17 residues. The germline V and J ends were trimmed by 0 bases and 5 bases, with 16 bases remaining between them. CDR3 DNA: TGCGCCAGCAGCCAAGACCCCGCCAGGGGTGAGACCGGGGAGCTGTTTTTT. Protein product: CASSQDPARGETGELFF.

The chain combines TRBV9 with TRBJ2-2; possible D gene TRBD2, 6 bases. CDR3 size: 18 residues. The germline V gene has CDR1 SGDLS and CDR2 YYNGEE. V lost 0 bases and J 6 bases, leaving 21 bases between the germline ends. Written as DNA, the CDR3 is TGTGCCAGCAGCGTAGCGGTGGGGGGTGAGTCCCCGCCCGGGGAGCTGTTTTTT. This gives the protein CASSVAVGGESPPGELFF.

The chain uses TRBV3-1 (or the pseudogene TRBV3-2) and TRBJ2-2; no reliable D call. Per germline, CDR1 LGHDT and CDR2 YNNKEL (reference sequence). The V and J ends lost 0 bases and 1 base respectively, with 6 bases between them. The CDR3 is made up of 15 amino acids. Here the CDR3 DNA reads TGTGCCAGCAGCCAAGATCCCGGGAACACCGGGGAGCTGTTTTTT. It codes for CASSQDPGNTGELFF.

The chain is built from TRBV6-5 and TRBJ1-3; TRBD1 matches 8 bases. The CDR3 spans 14 residues. The J segment lost 4 bases and the V segment lost 4 bases, leaving 3 bases of the junction unmatched. Germline loops: CDR1 MNHEY, CDR2 SVGAGI. The CDR3 nucleotides read TGTGCCAGCAGTTCCAGGGGGCACGGAAACACCATATATTTT. It encodes CASSSRGHGNTIYF.

The chain combines TRBV19 with TRBJ2-3; D remains ambiguous. The CDR3 consists of 13 residues. Trimming removed 3 bases at V and 2 bases at J, with 6 bases between. Germline CDR1 and CDR2: LNHDA and SQIVND (reference sequence). The CDR3 protein is CASSIPFTDTQYF. The CDR3 DNA reads as TGTGCCAGTAGTATCCCCTTCACAGATACGCAGTATTTT. Full variable domain (missing parts from reference TRBV19 and TRBJ2-3): DGGITQSPKYLFRKEGQNVTLSCEQNLNHDAMYWYRQDPGQGLRLIYYSQIVNDFQKGDIAEGYSVSREKKESFPLTVTSAQKNPTAFYLCASSIPFTDTQYFGPGTRLTVL.

The chain carries TRBV6-5 and TRBJ2-2, with 10 bases matching TRBD2. Trimming at V came to 7 bases and at J to 3 bases, leaving 5 bases not matched to a gene. Germline CDR1 and CDR2: MNHEY and SVGAGI. The CDR3 has 15 residues. The DNA of the CDR3 is TGTGCCAGCAATAAGCGGGAGGGCTACACCGGGGAGCTGTTTTTT. As protein: CASNKREGYTGELFF.

The chain is built from TRBV3-1 (or the pseudogene TRBV3-2) and TRBJ1-2, with no clear D. This CDR3 is 13 amino acids long. The V end was cut by 1 base, the J end by 7 bases, with 10 bases between. Germline V gene lookup returns CDR1 LGHDT and CDR2 YNNKEL (reference sequence). CDR3 residues: CASSQVGMAGYTF. Written as DNA, the CDR3 is TGTGCCAGCAGCCAAGTTGGTATGGCTGGCTACACCTTC.

This clone has only a few counts. The chain couples TRBV4-1 to TRBJ1-6, with D hard to call. Deletions cut 3 bases from V and 8 bases from J, with 8 bases between. Germline lookup yields CDR1 MGHRA and CDR2 YSYEKL. There are 13 residues in the CDR3. The CDR3: CASSQVSDSPLHF. CDR3 DNA sequence: TGCGCCAGCAGCCAGGTTAGCGATTCACCCCTCCACTTT.

The rearrangement joins TRBV24-1 to TRBJ2-1; 9 positions agree with TRBD2. The CDR3 spans 15 residues. V was pared by 6 bases and J by 8 bases, with 10 bases of the junction left unmatched. Germline V gene sequence: CDR1 KGHDR, CDR2 SFDVKD. The CDR3 sequence is CATSLSGSPGDEQFF. Written as DNA, the CDR3 is TGTGCCACCAGTCTTAGCGGGAGTCCTGGTGATGAGCAGTTCTTC.

The chain joins TRBV6-2 or TRBV6-3 to TRBJ1-2; 9 bases line up with TRBD1. CDR3 length equals 15 residues. Unmatched junction bases numbered 12, after V lost 6 bases and J lost 7 bases. The germline CDR1 and CDR2 sequences are MNHEY and SVGEGT. In nucleotides, the CDR3 is TGTGCCAGCAGCCACTACGGGACAGGGAGTCTTGGCTACACCTTC. It codes for CASSHYGTGSLGYTF.